The next 4 T cell receptor beta chains were all read from a single sample in a study of blood T cell repertoires in COVID-19. Method: immunoSEQ multiplex PCR; TCRdb's copy keeps in-frame clones and lacks some. The sample shows fewer than 700,000 clones, 70% to 90% of them seen only once. Sequencing was carried out using peripheral blood. The origin of the receptors is a woman between 45 and 60 years old with COVID-19, enrolled during active disease.

V gene TRBV5-6 combines with J gene TRBJ1-4, with no clear D. Trimming shortened V by 6 bases and J by 8 bases, and 11 bases separated the two germline ends. CDR1 and CDR2 from the germline V gene are SGHDT and YYEEEE. CDR3 size: 12 residues. The CDR3 sequence is CASNSGEEKLFF. CDR3 sequence (DNA): TGTGCCAGCAACTCCGGGGAGGAAAAACTGTTTTTT.

With respect to this clone: This same CDR3 is encoded by further DNA sequences in the sample. V and J are TRBV5-4 and TRBJ2-7; possibly TRBD1 for D (5 bases). The V end lost 2 bases, the J end lost 2 bases, and 11 bases lay between the germline ends. Germline CDR1 reads SGHNT; CDR2 reads YYREEE (reference sequence). This CDR3 contains 14 residues. CDR3 residues: CASSLGQGAYEQYF. The CDR3 bases are TGTGCCAGCAGCTTAGGCCAGGGCGCCTACGAGCAGTACTTC.

The CDR3 here is CASSASRGKNYGYTF. As DNA, the CDR3 is TGTGCCAGTAGTGCATCCAGGGGTAAGAACTATGGCTACACCTTC. The J gene is TRBJ1-2, the V gene TRBV19; weak D call: TRBD1 (6 bases). The CDR3 covers 15 residues. Germline CDR1 is LNHDA and CDR2 is SQIVND (reference sequence). Trimming stripped 5 bases from V and 2 bases from J, with 15 bases between.

CDR3 DNA: TGCGCCAGCAGCTTATCAGGGGGTGGAAACACCATATATTTT. Protein product: CASSLSGGGNTIYF. This sequence joins TRBV5-1 and TRBJ1-3; 7 bases line up with TRBD1. Germline CDR1 is SGHRS and CDR2 is YFSETQ. There are 14 residues in the CDR3. After removal of 2 bases from V and 3 bases from J, the junction contained 2 bases not matched to a gene.